This T cell receptor (beta chain) was identified during a study of identifying expanded T cells in peripheral blood. No infections or other immune events were documented during collection. Notes on this clone: What it binds is not known.

There are 17 residues in the CDR3. Germline lookup yields CDR1 GTSNPN and CDR2 SVGIG (reference sequence). The germline V and J ends were trimmed by 1 base and 5 bases, with 18 bases remaining between them. Assay used: immunoSEQ multiplex PCR; TCRdb lists only in-frame clones, some missing. The table has 120,000 or so clones, 84% seen once. Study-level points and caveats: Across healthy donors, higher total template counts meant significantly greater roughly two-week count variance. Over around two and four weeks, about 15 and 19 clones changed, versus approximately 1.1 between replicates.

This clonotype originated in a person aged 18 to 70 in good health. This rearrangement joins TRBV30 to TRBJ1-6, with D possibly TRBD1 on 6 matching bases. Input material: blood. The CDR3 loop is CAWSGSRGPLHNSPLHF. In nucleotides, the CDR3 is TGTGCCTGGAGTGGATCGCGGGGGCCGTTACATAATTCACCCCTCCACTTT.